The 9 T cell receptor beta chains below all came from one sample that was sequenced in a study of cytomegalovirus exposure and HLA in healthy donors. PCR amplification relied on 60 Vbeta primers (plus 13 Jbeta primers). The repertoire was sequenced with immunoSEQ multiplex PCR; TCRdb's copy has only in-frame clones and lacks some. This table holds tens of thousands of clones, around three fifths found once. Sequencing used PBMCs. The source of these receptors is a man between 50 and 59 years old in good health and CMV-seropositive.

The rearrangement links TRBV7-9 to TRBJ2-7; no clear D. CDR1 and CDR2 (germline): SEHNR, FQNEAQ (reference sequence). V lost 1 base to trimming and J lost 0 bases, with 7 bases between them. The CDR3 runs to 14 residues. CDR3 in DNA: TGTGCCAGCAGCTTAGACACGTTCTCCTACGAGCAGTACTTC. As protein: CASSLDTFSYEQYF.

For the CDR3, the DNA is TGCGCCAGCAGTGAGGGACTTATCTACGAGCAGTACTTC. Translating it yields CASSEGLIYEQYF. This chain joins TRBV10-2 and TRBJ2-7; D possibly corresponds to TRBD2 (5 bases). Trimming took off 2 bases at V and 3 bases at J, with 8 bases between the two ends. Looked up from germline, CDR1 is WSHSY and CDR2 is SAAADI. The CDR3 is 13 residues long.

The chain carries TRBV28 and TRBJ1-2; tentatively, D is TRBD1 (5 bases). V was shortened by 5 bases and J by 2 bases, with 9 bases between the two germline ends. The CDR3 is made up of 13 amino acids. The germline V gene has CDR1 MDHEN and CDR2 SYDVKM. As DNA, the CDR3 is TGTGCCAGCAGTCTGGACATAAACTATGGCTACACCTTC. It translates to CASSLDINYGYTF.

This chain joins TRBV28 and TRBJ2-5; D is possibly TRBD2 (6 bases). Trimming left V 7 bases short and J 2 bases short, with 14 bases between. Looked up from germline, CDR1 is MDHEN and CDR2 is SYDVKM. The CDR3 has 14 residues. The CDR3 nucleotides are TGTGCCAGCACCCCGGGGGATAAACAAGAGACCCAGTACTTC. Encoded protein: CASTPGDKQETQYF.

This clone was picked up a small number of times. The chain is built from TRBV18 and TRBJ2-7; TRBD1 matches 7 bases. Germline values: CDR1 KGHSH, CDR2 LQKENI. The CDR3 runs 14 residues. The trim removed 3 bases at V and 3 bases at J, leaving 5 bases unmatched. This CDR3 reads CASSPERQGYEQYF. CDR3 DNA sequence: TGTGCCAGCTCACCCGAAAGACAGGGCTACGAGCAGTACTTC.

The chain carries TRBV5-4 and TRBJ1-3; no reliable D call. The V gene's germline CDR1 is SGHNT and CDR2 YYREEE (reference sequence). The CDR3 is 13 amino acids. Trimming stripped 4 bases from V and 8 bases from J, with 13 bases between. The CDR3, as DNA: TGTGCCAGCAGCCTGGAATGGGAGGACACCATATATTTT. This codes for CASSLEWEDTIYF.

V usage is TRBV29-1 and J usage is TRBJ2-3, with TRBD2 matching over 9 bases. Germline V CDR1 and CDR2: SQVTM, ANQGSEA. The CDR3 length is 15 residues. Unmatched junction bases numbered 10, after V lost 6 bases and J lost 3 bases. CDR3 sequence (DNA): TGCAGCGTGGTCAAGGGCCTAGCGGGGACAGATACGCAGTATTTT. Translated: CSVVKGLAGTDTQYF.

This clone was counted only a few times. This chain joins TRBV5-6 and TRBJ1-2; 10 bases are a match to TRBD1. Per germline, CDR1 SGHDT and CDR2 YYEEEE. The junction had 7 bases not matched to a gene; V was cut back by 4 bases and J by 4 bases. The CDR3 is 15 amino acids. This CDR3 is CASSLVGTGAYGYTF. Written as DNA, the CDR3 is TGTGCCAGCAGCCTTGTCGGGACAGGGGCCTATGGCTACACCTTC.

The V and J genes are TRBV7-6 and TRBJ2-7, with 7 bases matching TRBD2. The V segment lost 5 bases and the J segment 0 bases; nucleotides outside the gene matches: 4. Germline V gene sequence: CDR1 SGHVS, CDR2 FNYEAQ. The CDR3 spans 14 residues. The CDR3 nucleotides are TGTGCCAGCAGCCCGAGGACTAGCTCCTACGAGCAGTACTTC. Translated: CASSPRTSSYEQYF.